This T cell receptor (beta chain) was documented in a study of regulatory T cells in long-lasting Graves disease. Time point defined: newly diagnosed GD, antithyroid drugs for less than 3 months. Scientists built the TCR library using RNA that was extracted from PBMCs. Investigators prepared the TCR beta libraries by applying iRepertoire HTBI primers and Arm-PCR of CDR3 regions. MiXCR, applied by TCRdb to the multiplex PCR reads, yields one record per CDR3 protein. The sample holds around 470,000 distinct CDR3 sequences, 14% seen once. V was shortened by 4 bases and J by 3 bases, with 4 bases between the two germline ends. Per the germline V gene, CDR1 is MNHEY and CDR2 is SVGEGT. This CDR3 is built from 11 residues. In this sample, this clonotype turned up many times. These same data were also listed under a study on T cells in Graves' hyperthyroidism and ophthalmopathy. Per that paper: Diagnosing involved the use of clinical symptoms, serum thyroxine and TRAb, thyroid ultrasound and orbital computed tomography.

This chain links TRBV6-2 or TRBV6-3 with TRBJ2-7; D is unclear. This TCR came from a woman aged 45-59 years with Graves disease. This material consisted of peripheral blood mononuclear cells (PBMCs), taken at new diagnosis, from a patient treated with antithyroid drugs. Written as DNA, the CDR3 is TGTGCCAGCAGTTTATACTACGAGCAGTACTTC. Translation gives CASSLYYEQYF.